The 27 T cell receptor beta chains below were found in one sample sequenced in a study of blood T cell repertoires in COVID-19. The protocol was immunoSEQ multiplex PCR, while the TCRdb copy is restricted to in-frame clones and leaves out a portion. The table shows around 220,000 clones, with over 75% occurring only once. What was sequenced was PBMCs or T cells enriched from blood (not recorded which). These receptors were obtained from a middle-aged woman with acute COVID-19.

The chain has TRBV29-1 and TRBJ1-4, with D possibly being TRBD1 (6 bases). V lost 0 bases, J lost 5 bases, and 10 bases lay in between. CDR3 length: 14 amino acids. Germline V gives CDR1 SQVTM, CDR2 ANQGSEA. CDR3 residues: CSVEEGAGNEKLFF. DNA for the CDR3: TGCAGCGTTGAAGAGGGGGCCGGGAATGAAAAACTGTTTTTT.

This sequence joins TRBV12-1 and TRBJ2-7; the tabulated D call, TRBD2, remains unverified against the DNA. TRBV12-1 counts as a pseudogene. This CDR3 region has 15 residues. CDR3 in amino acids: CASSSTIGLGYEQYF. CDR3 coding DNA: TGTGCCAGCAGCTCCACAATCGGACTAGGCTACGAGCAGTACTTC.

This clone was seen only once. The rearrangement links TRBV5-6 to TRBJ1-4; tentatively, D is TRBD1 (5 bases). The CDR3 is 15 amino acids. V lost 0 bases, J lost 6 bases, and 12 bases lay in between. Germline CDR1 SGHDT, CDR2 YYEEEE. CDR3 region: CASSLAGRVDEKLFF. As DNA, the CDR3 is TGTGCCAGCAGCTTGGCCGGCAGGGTCGATGAAAAACTGTTTTTT.

This chain's CDR3 is CASSRTSGGSNTGELFF. The CDR3, as DNA: TGTGCCAGTAGTCGGACTAGCGGGGGGAGTAACACCGGGGAGCTGTTTTTT. The chain couples TRBV19 to TRBJ2-2, with 14 bases aligning to TRBD2. The junction had 4 bases not matched to a gene; V was cut back by 5 bases and J by 2 bases. The CDR3 is made up of 17 amino acids. From germline, CDR1 is LNHDA and CDR2 SQIVND (reference sequence).

The V call is TRBV19, the J call TRBJ2-7; 8 bases are a match to TRBD2. The CDR3 runs 17 residues. CDR1 is LNHDA, CDR2 SQIVND, per germline (reference sequence). J lost 1 base, V lost 3 bases, and 11 bases had no gene match. CDR3 loop: CASSISLSGGGSYEQYF. As DNA, the CDR3 is TGTGCCAGTAGTATCTCCCTCAGCGGGGGAGGATCCTACGAGCAGTACTTC.

The chain carries TRBV28 and TRBJ1-1, with D perhaps TRBD1 (5 bases). Trimming removed 8 bases from V and 1 base from J, with 14 bases in between. The CDR3 spans 14 residues. Germline CDR1 and CDR2: MDHEN and SYDVKM. DNA of the CDR3: TGTGCCAGCCTCGCGGGGCTACGGAACACTGAAGCTTTCTTT. Translated, it gives CASLAGLRNTEAFF. Complete variable domain (other parts from reference TRBV28 and TRBJ1-1): DVKVTQSSRYLVKRTGEKVFLECVQDMDHENMFWYRQDPGLGLRLIYFSYDVKMKEKGDIPEGYSVSREKKERFSLILESASTNQTSMYLCASLAGLRNTEAFFGQGTRLTVV.

V is TRBV9 and J is TRBJ1-4; maybe TRBD1 (5 bases). The CDR3 is 15 residues long. Germline values: CDR1 SGDLS, CDR2 YYNGEE. The V gene lost 0 bases and the J gene lost 1 base, with 7 bases spanning the gap. The CDR3 region is CASSVEGRTNEKLFF. The CDR3 bases are TGTGCCAGCAGCGTAGAGGGGCGAACTAATGAAAAACTGTTTTTT.

The genes are TRBV19 and TRBJ1-2; D may be TRBD1 (5 bases). The CDR3 contains 15 residues. Trimming removed 0 bases at V and 0 bases at J, with 8 bases between. The germline CDR1 and CDR2 sequences are LNHDA and SQIVND (reference sequence). CDR3 residues: CASSIDGQPNYGYTF. CDR3 coding DNA: TGTGCCAGTAGTATAGATGGACAACCTAACTATGGCTACACCTTC.

This rearrangement joins TRBV20-1 to TRBJ1-6; TRBD1 might be the D (6 bases). The V end lost 3 bases, the J end lost 3 bases, and 12 bases lay between the germline ends. This CDR3 comprises 15 residues. Germline V gives CDR1 DFQATT, CDR2 SNEGSKA (reference sequence). The CDR3 DNA follows: TGCAGTGCTAGTCATGGGGGCAACTATAATTCACCCCTCCACTTT. This gives the protein CSASHGGNYNSPLHF.

The gene calls are TRBV18 and TRBJ1-3; D is possibly TRBD1 (6 bases). V was clipped by 2 bases and J by 1 base, with 12 bases between them. This CDR3 has 16 amino acids. The germline gives CDR1 KGHSH, CDR2 LQKENI. The CDR3 reads CASSPSAQGSGNTIYF. The CDR3 bases are TGTGCCAGCTCACCAAGCGCACAGGGATCTGGAAACACCATATATTTT. The complete variable domain, with remaining parts taken from reference TRBV18 and TRBJ1-3, reads NAGVMQNPRHLVRRRGQEARLRCSPMKGHSHVYWYRQLPEEGLKFMVYLQKENIIDESGMPKERFSAEFPKEGPSILRIQQVVRGDSAAYFCASSPSAQGSGNTIYFGEGSWLTVV.

The V and J genes are TRBV6-5 and TRBJ1-4; 7 bases match TRBD1. CDR1 and CDR2 (germline): MNHEY, SVGAGI. The length of the CDR3 is 13 residues. Losses at the gene ends were 6 bases for V and 7 bases for J; bases not matched to a gene: 5. In nucleotides, the CDR3 is TGTGCCAGCAGGACAGGGTTGGGTGAAAAACTGTTTTTT. Its protein product is CASRTGLGEKLFF.

This clone appeared a few times. For the CDR3, the DNA is TGTGCCAGCAGTTACAGAGCAGGGGGCACTGAAGCTTTCTTT. Its translation is CASSYRAGGTEAFF. The rearrangement joins TRBV6-5 to TRBJ1-1, with 7 bases that match TRBD1. Germline V lookup: CDR1 MNHEY, CDR2 SVGAGI. After removal of 2 bases from V and 4 bases from J, the junction contained 4 bases not matched to a gene. This CDR3 spans 14 amino acids.

The chain recombines TRBV23-1 with TRBJ2-2; D is uncertain. TRBV23-1 is known as an ORF, though its function is uncertain. The CDR3 runs 16 residues. V lost 6 bases and J 1 base, leaving 15 bases between the germline ends. CDR3 in DNA: TGCGCCAGCAGCCCCTTCCCCGAGATGAACACCGGGGAGCTGTTTTTT. This sequence encodes CASSPFPEMNTGELFF.

This clone has just one count. The rearrangement uses TRBV18 and TRBJ1-3; D is ambiguous. The V gene's germline CDR1 is KGHSH and CDR2 LQKENI. Trimming stripped 6 bases from V and 0 bases from J, with 9 bases between. The length of the CDR3 is 14 residues. CDR3 coding DNA: TGTGCCAGCTCTTATGAGGCCTCTGGAAACACCATATATTTT. Its translation is CASSYEASGNTIYF.

The chain uses TRBV5-1 and TRBJ2-1; 7 nucleotides agree with TRBD1. V lost 3 bases and J lost 1; bases outside the gene matches: 7. The CDR3 length is 16 residues. CDR1 SGHRS and CDR2 YFSETQ come from the germline V gene. The CDR3 here is CASSSLSGGSYNEQFF. CDR3 nucleotides: TGCGCCAGCAGCTCTCTTTCAGGGGGATCCTACAATGAGCAGTTCTTC.

This clone was counted a single time. This sequence joins TRBV4-3 and TRBJ2-7; 9 bases fit TRBD1. Trimming at V came to 4 bases and at J to 5 bases, leaving 3 bases not matched to a gene. Germline V gene sequence: CDR1 LGHNA, CDR2 YSLEER. The CDR3 sequence is 13 residues long. CDR3 nucleotide sequence: TGCGCCAGCAGCCGGGACAGGGAACACGAGCAGTACTTC. It specifies CASSRDREHEQYF.

The sample holds a few counts of this clone. V is TRBV5-3 and J is TRBJ2-7, with TRBD1 matching over 7 bases. TRBV5-3 is known as an ORF, though its function is uncertain. The V segment lost 6 bases and the J segment 1 base; nucleotides outside the gene matches: 10. The CDR3 totals 15 residues. The CDR3 region has the DNA TGTGCCAGAACCCAGTCGGACAGGAATTCCTACGAGCAGTACTTC. Its translation: CARTQSDRNSYEQYF.

The V gene is TRBV19, the J gene TRBJ1-5; D is unclear. Trimming stripped 1 base from V and 4 bases from J, with 11 bases between. Germline V lookup: CDR1 LNHDA, CDR2 SQIVND (reference sequence). The CDR3 contains 15 residues. This CDR3 is CASSIVPPYNQPQHF. The CDR3 bases are TGTGCCAGTAGTATAGTCCCCCCCTATAATCAGCCCCAGCATTTT.

The DNA of the CDR3 is TGTGCCAGCAGCGCTAACGACAGGGCGTGGGAAAAACTGTTTTTT. Translation: CASSANDRAWEKLFF. The gene calls are TRBV7-9 and TRBJ1-4; the match to TRBD1 covers 7 bases. The CDR3 has 15 amino acids. J gave up 8 bases and V 5 bases, and 11 bases lay outside the gene matches. The germline gives CDR1 SEHNR, CDR2 FQNEAQ (reference sequence).

The V and J genes are TRBV7-9 and TRBJ1-1; D call uncertain. The CDR3 length is 14 residues. The V gene lost 5 bases and the J gene lost 1 base, with 11 bases spanning the gap. The germline gives CDR1 SEHNR, CDR2 FQNEAQ (reference sequence). The CDR3 here is CASSNRERNTEAFF. In DNA form, the CDR3 reads TGTGCCAGCAGCAACCGGGAAAGGAACACTGAAGCTTTCTTT. Full variable domain (outside the CDR3, taken from reference TRBV7-9 and TRBJ1-1): DTGVSQNPRHKITKRGQNVTFRCDPISEHNRLYWYRQTLGQGPEFLTYFQNEAQLEKSRLLSDRFSAERPKGSFSTLEIQRTEQGDSAMYLCASSNRERNTEAFFGQGTRLTVV.

The chain employs TRBV30 and TRBJ1-5, with unresolved D. CDR1 is GTSNPN and CDR2 is SVGIG in the germline V gene (reference sequence). Trimming took off 7 bases at V and 4 bases at J, with 14 bases between the two ends. The length of the CDR3 is 13 residues. CDR3 in amino acids: CAFQPTFNQPQHF. CDR3 coding DNA: TGTGCCTTTCAACCGACATTTAATCAGCCCCAGCATTTT.

The CDR3 protein is CASRASGGVYEQYF. The CDR3 region has the DNA TGTGCCAGCAGGGCTAGCGGGGGGGTCTACGAGCAGTACTTC. The V and J genes are TRBV6-5 and TRBJ2-7; 12 nucleotides agree with TRBD2. CDR1 and CDR2 from the germline V gene are MNHEY and SVGAGI. The CDR3 spans 14 residues. With 6 bases clipped from V and 3 bases from J, the junction kept 3 bases outside the gene matches.

The V and J genes are TRBV28 and TRBJ2-3, with 8 nucleotides matching TRBD2. In germline, CDR1 is MDHEN, CDR2 SYDVKM. After removal of 3 bases from V and 10 bases from J, the junction contained 12 bases not matched to a gene. This CDR3 has 15 amino acids. The CDR3 bases are TGTGCCAGCAGTTTTTTAACGGGGGGGCAGGATCCGCAGTATTTT. Its translation: CASSFLTGGQDPQYF.

V usage is TRBV6-6 and J usage is TRBJ2-7; 7 positions match TRBD1. V dropped 6 bases and J dropped 5; count of bases not matched to a gene: 10. This CDR3 is built from 14 residues. CDR1 MNHNY and CDR2 SVGAGI come from the germline V gene (reference sequence). DNA for the CDR3: TGTGCCAGCAGGGGACAGCTGCTTTACGACGAGCAGTACTTC. This sequence encodes CASRGQLLYDEQYF.

This chain connects TRBV6-5 to TRBJ2-5; D possibly corresponds to TRBD1 (5 bases). CDR1 is MNHEY, CDR2 SVGAGI, per germline. The length of the CDR3 is 15 residues. Deletions cut 7 bases from V and 2 bases from J, with 17 bases between. In DNA, the CDR3 is TGTGCCAGCACCTCGTCAGTGGGGCCTCAAGAGACCCAGTACTTC. Protein: CASTSSVGPQETQYF.

This clone was counted between two and nine times. The chain links TRBV19 to TRBJ1-2; no reliable D call. Trimming took off 6 bases at V and 3 bases at J, with 8 bases between the two ends. Germline CDR1 and CDR2: LNHDA and SQIVND (reference sequence). The CDR3 contains 12 residues. DNA of the CDR3: TGTGCCAGTAGGAAGGGAGACTATGGCTACACCTTC. This translates into CASRKGDYGYTF.

The gene calls are TRBV11-2 and TRBJ2-7; TRBD2 is a possible D gene (6 bases). V dropped 1 base and J dropped 1 base, with 8 bases sitting between them. This CDR3 is 14 amino acids long. From germline, CDR1 is SGHAT and CDR2 FQNNGV. The CDR3 DNA is TGTGCCAGCAGCTTAGGCGGGATGTCCTACGAGCAGTACTTC. Amino acids: CASSLGGMSYEQYF.